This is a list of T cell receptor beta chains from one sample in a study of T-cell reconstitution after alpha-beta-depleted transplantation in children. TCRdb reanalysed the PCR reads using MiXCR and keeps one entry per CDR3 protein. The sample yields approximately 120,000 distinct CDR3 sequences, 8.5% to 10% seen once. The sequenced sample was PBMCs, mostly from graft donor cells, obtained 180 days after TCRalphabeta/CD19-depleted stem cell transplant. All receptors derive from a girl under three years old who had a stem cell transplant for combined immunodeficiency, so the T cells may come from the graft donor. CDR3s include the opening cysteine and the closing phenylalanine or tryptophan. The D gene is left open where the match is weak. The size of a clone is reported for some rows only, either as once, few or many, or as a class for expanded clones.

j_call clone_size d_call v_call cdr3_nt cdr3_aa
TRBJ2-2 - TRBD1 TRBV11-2 TGTGCCAGCAGCTCTAATCCGGGACAGGGAGCCGGGGAGCTGTTTTTT CASSSNPGQGAGELFF
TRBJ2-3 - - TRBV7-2 TGTGCCAGCAGCTTAAAGGGGCGGACAGATACGCAGTATTTT CASSLKGRTDTQYF
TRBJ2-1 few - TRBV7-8 TGTGCCAGCAGCTTAGGAACCGTAGTAAATGAGCAGTTCTTC CASSLGTVVNEQFF
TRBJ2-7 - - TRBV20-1 TGCAGTGCTAGGATAGCCGGGACCAGCTCCTACGAGCAGTACTTC CSARIAGTSSYEQYF
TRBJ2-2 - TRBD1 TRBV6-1 TGTGCCAGCAGTGACCGGGGACAGGGGGACACCGGGGAGCTGTTTTTT CASSDRGQGDTGELFF
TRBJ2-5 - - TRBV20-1 TGCAGTGCTAGATCCCAGTACCAAGAGACCCAGTACTTC CSARSQYQETQYF
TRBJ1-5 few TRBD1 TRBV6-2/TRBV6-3 TGTGCCAGCAGTTACTCGGGACAGGTCGATCAGCCCCAGCATTTT CASSYSGQVDQPQHF
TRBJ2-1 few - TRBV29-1 TGCAGCGAATTGACACGATACAATGAGCAGTTCTTC CSELTRYNEQFF
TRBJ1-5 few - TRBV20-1 TGCAGTGCCTGGCGGGGGGTGGATCAGCCCCAGCATTTT CSAWRGVDQPQHF
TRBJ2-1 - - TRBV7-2 TGTGCCAGCAGTAATAAGGGGGTCCAGCTCTTC CASSNKGVQLF
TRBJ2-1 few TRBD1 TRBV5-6 TGTGCCAGCAGCTGGGGTGGGGACAGAGGGCAGTTCTTC CASSWGGDRGQFF
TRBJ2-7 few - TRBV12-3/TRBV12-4 TGTGCCAGCAGGAGGCGGTCGAGTGAGCAGTACTTC CASRRRSSEQYF
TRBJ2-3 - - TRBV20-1 TGCAGTGCTAGTCGCGGGCCTCTAGCAGGTCCAGATACGCAGTATTTT CSASRGPLAGPDTQYF
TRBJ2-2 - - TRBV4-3 TGCGCCAGCAGCCAAGAACTCGGTCAGGCCACCGGGGAGCTGTTTTTT CASSQELGQATGELFF
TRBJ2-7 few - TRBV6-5 TGTGCCAGCAGTTACTCGAGGCAGGGCCCCTACGAGCAGTACTTC CASSYSRQGPYEQYF
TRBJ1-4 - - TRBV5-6 TGTGCCAGCAGCTTAGGGGGAGTTGGTGAAAAACTGTTTTTT CASSLGGVGEKLFF
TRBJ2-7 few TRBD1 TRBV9 TGTGCCAGCAGCCCCCGGGACAGGAGCTCCTACGAGCAGTACTTC CASSPRDRSSYEQYF
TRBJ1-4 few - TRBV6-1 TGTGCCAGCAGACGGGATTTGTCAGTTGGAGAAAAACTGTTTTTT CASRRDLSVGEKLFF
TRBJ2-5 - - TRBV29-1 TGCAGCGTTATAACTGGTAAAGAGACCCAGTACTTC CSVITGKETQYF
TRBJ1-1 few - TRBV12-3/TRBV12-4 TGTGCCAGCAGTCGCTCTCCCATGGGTTCGAACACTGAAGCTTTCTTT CASSRSPMGSNTEAFF
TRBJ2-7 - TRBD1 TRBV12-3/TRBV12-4 TGTGCCAGCAGTTTACGGAACAGGGGGGACGAGCAGTACTTC CASSLRNRGDEQYF
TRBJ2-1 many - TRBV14 TGTGCCAGCAGCCTAAGATACAATGAGCAGTTCTTC CASSLRYNEQFF
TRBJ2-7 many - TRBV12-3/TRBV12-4 TGTGCCAGCAGTTTAGGCCACGAGCAGTACTTC CASSLGHEQYF
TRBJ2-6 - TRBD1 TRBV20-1 TGCAGTGCGCGGAGGGACAGGGTTTACGGGGCCAACGTCCTGACTTTC CSARRDRVYGANVLTF